The rows below give T cell receptor beta chains drawn from one sample of a study of T cell changes during pregnancy in multiple sclerosis. Assay used: immunoSEQ multiplex PCR; TCRdb lists only in-frame clones, some missing. The sample carries 85,000 to 120,000 clones, roughly 89% recorded once. This material consisted of peripheral blood, taken before pregnancy. The receptors were sampled from a female donor with multiple sclerosis, enrolled in a pregnancy study. The CDR3 runs from the conserved cysteine through the conserved F or W. Clone sizes are given selectively: once, few, many, or a class where the clone is expanded.

CDR3 protein: CASSFGLAATDEQFF
CDR3 length: 15
V gene: TRBV7-9
clone size: -

CDR3 protein: CASSRQERHTDTQYF
CDR3 length: 15
V gene: TRBV7-8
clone size: -

CDR3 protein: CASSPRGSSGANVLTF
CDR3 length: 16
V gene: TRBV19
clone size: -

CDR3 protein: CASSRRGGLFNYGYTF
CDR3 length: 16
V gene: TRBV4-3
clone size: -

CDR3 protein: CASSQESQGAGTQETQYF
CDR3 length: 18
V gene: TRBV4-3
clone size: -

CDR3 protein: CASSLSRTGPSRSGNTIYF
CDR3 length: 19
V gene: TRBV18
clone size: once

CDR3 protein: CATLGRSGGYTF
CDR3 length: 12
V gene: TRBV19
clone size: -

CDR3 protein: CASSPQRTGAVVRTEAFF
CDR3 length: 18
V gene: TRBV18
clone size: -

CDR3 protein: CASSGNLAGPYEQYF
CDR3 length: 15
V gene: TRBV5-6
clone size: -

CDR3 protein: CASSRFGLAGDNEQFF
CDR3 length: 16
V gene: TRBV13
clone size: -

CDR3 protein: CASSVAGAATDTQYF
CDR3 length: 15
V gene: TRBV25-1
clone size: -

CDR3 protein: CASSPGLGGTGELFF
CDR3 length: 15
V gene: TRBV5-1
clone size: once

CDR3 protein: CATSRDHPRAGTDTQYF
CDR3 length: 17
V gene: TRBV15
clone size: once

CDR3 protein: CASSFQRSTDTQYF
CDR3 length: 14
V gene: TRBV5-1
clone size: -

CDR3 protein: CASGNSNSYEQYF
CDR3 length: 13
V gene: TRBV2
clone size: -

CDR3 protein: CASSYLRTGREKLFF
CDR3 length: 15
V gene: TRBV6-6
clone size: -

CDR3 protein: CASRGGGWYEQYF
CDR3 length: 13
V gene: TRBV28
clone size: -

CDR3 protein: CASSVATYSYNEQFF
CDR3 length: 15
V gene: TRBV2
clone size: -

CDR3 protein: CASSQGLGGYNEQFF
CDR3 length: 15
V gene: TRBV4-1
clone size: -

CDR3 protein: CASSPLTGVNTEAFF
CDR3 length: 15
V gene: TRBV19
clone size: -

CDR3 protein: CASSLSGTTYQETQYF
CDR3 length: 16
V gene: TRBV7-6
clone size: -

CDR3 protein: CASSQDGRRNTIYF
CDR3 length: 14
V gene: TRBV13
clone size: -

CDR3 protein: CASSRRGIPADTQYF
CDR3 length: 15
V gene: TRBV5-4
clone size: -

CDR3 protein: CASSGSLNEKLFF
CDR3 length: 13
V gene: TRBV7-2
clone size: -

CDR3 protein: CASSLTGLAGGEIQETQYF
CDR3 length: 19
V gene: TRBV5-8
clone size: -

CDR3 protein: CASSSGDEQFF
CDR3 length: 11
V gene: TRBV6-5
clone size: -

CDR3 protein: CARSLADPGAQETQYF
CDR3 length: 16
V gene: TRBV5-3
clone size: -

CDR3 protein: CASSPVDRGLTEQYF
CDR3 length: 15
V gene: TRBV10-3
clone size: once

CDR3 protein: CSVERDFTLGEQFF
CDR3 length: 14
V gene: TRBV29-1
clone size: -